The source of this T cell receptor beta chain is a study of blood T cell repertoires in COVID-19. Germline V gives CDR1 SGHRS, CDR2 YFSETQ. The J segment lost 5 bases and the V segment lost 3 bases, leaving 7 bases of the junction unmatched. The CDR3 length is 14 residues. Only in-frame clones appear in the TCRdb table, and some are missing; sequencing was by immunoSEQ multiplex PCR. The sample includes over 30,000 clones, more than 65% of them seen just once. The TCR originated in an elderly man with active or convalescent COVID-19. Material for sequencing was peripheral blood. This chain uses TRBV5-1 with TRBJ1-1; 7 nucleotides agree with TRBD1. Here the CDR3 DNA reads TGCGCCAGCAGCTCGTGGGACAGTGGAACTGAAGCTTTCTTT. It is translated as CASSSWDSGTEAFF.